This T cell receptor (beta chain) was obtained from a study of radiotherapy plus CTLA-4 blockade in lung cancer. Here immunoSEQ multiplex PCR was the method, and the copy in TCRdb shows in-frame clones only, minus some. The sample carries 95,000 to 150,000 clones, approximately 90% recorded once. The origin of this receptor is a human donor with non-small cell lung cancer that progressed on radiotherapy plus ipilimumab. The specimen comprised peripheral blood, sampled from a patient treated with radiotherapy plus ipilimumab.

The CDR3 here is CASSRAGVDEPQHF. The CDR3 DNA sequence: TGTGCCAGCAGCCGTGCAGGGGTCGATGAGCCCCAGCATTTT. The chain employs TRBV7-9 and TRBJ1-5; tentatively, D is TRBD1 (6 bases). The CDR3 extends over 14 amino acids. Looked up from germline, CDR1 is SEHNR and CDR2 is FQNEAQ (reference sequence). V lost 5 bases to trimming and J lost 8 bases, with 16 bases between them.